Presented here are 23 T cell receptor beta chains from one specimen sequenced in a study of blood T cell repertoires in COVID-19 (dated by TCRdb to between 2020 and 2021). The library was obtained by the immunoSEQ multiplex PCR assay. This immuneACCESS table, as held by TCRdb, lists in-frame sequences with V and J called but not all clones. Of the missing ones, under half trace to an unresolved V gene in checked studies; the others have no known cause. In all, the sample holds 100,000 to 150,000 clones, and about four fifths of those were seen once. The ten biggest clones cover approximately 12% of the sample. Sequenced sample: peripheral blood. The receptors originated from a man between 60 and 75 years old with acute or convalescent COVID-19.

The rearrangement links TRBV5-1 to TRBJ2-3; 8 positions match TRBD1. Germline CDR1 is SGHRS and CDR2 is YFSETQ. The CDR3 consists of 20 residues. With 5 bases clipped from V and 1 base from J, the junction kept 21 bases outside the gene matches. CDR3 in DNA: TGCGCCAGCAGGATCCAACTACGGACAGGGAGGTTTGGAGGCACAGATACGCAGTATTTT. It specifies CASRIQLRTGRFGGTDTQYF.

The J gene is TRBJ1-2, the V gene TRBV10-3; D is unclear. This CDR3 has 13 residues. V was shortened by 0 bases and J by 5 bases, with 7 bases between the two germline ends. CDR1 is ENHRY and CDR2 is SYGVKD in the germline V gene. The CDR3, as DNA: TGTGCCATCAGTGAGTCTGGCGGATATGGCTACACCTTC. The encoded protein is CAISESGGYGYTF.

As for this clone: The same CDR3 arises from other DNA sequences in this sample as well. The rearrangement joins TRBV19 to TRBJ2-3; D possibly corresponds to TRBD2 (5 bases). CDR3 length: 13 amino acids. V lost 5 bases and J 0 bases, leaving 6 bases between the germline ends. CDR1 is LNHDA, CDR2 SQIVND, per germline (reference sequence). The CDR3 here is CASSPGSTDTQYF. CDR3 sequence (DNA): TGTGCCAGTAGTCCGGGGAGCACAGATACGCAGTATTTT.

A few counts support this clone. This chain joins TRBV5-5 and TRBJ2-1; 9 bases match TRBD2. The CDR3 contains 16 residues. Germline V gene sequence: CDR1 SGHKS, CDR2 YYEKEE (reference sequence). V shed 0 bases, J shed 4 bases, and the junction held 5 bases outside the gene matches. CDR3 in amino acids: CASSLGLAAEYNEQFF. CDR3 in DNA: TGTGCCAGCAGCTTGGGACTAGCGGCTGAATACAATGAGCAGTTCTTC.

The V gene is TRBV5-5, the J gene TRBJ1-2; 9 nucleotides match TRBD1. CDR3 size: 16 residues. Germline V gene lookup returns CDR1 SGHKS and CDR2 YYEKEE (reference sequence). V shed 6 bases and J 4 bases; nucleotides not matched to a gene: 13. The CDR3 DNA is TGTGCCAGCACCCCATGGGCGACAGGGGGACTCTATGGCTACACCTTC. Its translation: CASTPWATGGLYGYTF. The entire variable domain, with the rest obtained from reference TRBV5-5 and TRBJ1-2, is as follows: DAGVTQSPTHLIKTRGQQVTLRCSPISGHKSVSWYQQVLGQGPQFIFQYYEKEERGRGNFPDRFSARQFPNYSSELNVNALLLGDSALYLCASTPWATGGLYGYTFGSGTRLTVV.

The J gene is TRBJ2-1, the V gene TRBV29-1; 7 bases map to TRBD2. CDR1 and CDR2 (germline): SQVTM, ANQGSEA. The CDR3 runs to 20 residues. J lost 3 bases, V lost 8 bases, and 28 bases had no gene match. CDR3 DNA sequence: TGCAGCCCCAACCCGACCCGGGGGGAGTCTGGGTATGCTTTCTACAATGAGCAGTTCTTC. Amino acid sequence: CSPNPTRGESGYAFYNEQFF.

This clone was counted once. The rearrangement links TRBV3-1 (or the pseudogene TRBV3-2) to TRBJ1-4; D not certain. The CDR3 is 13 residues long. Germline values: CDR1 LGHDT, CDR2 YNNKEL (reference sequence). V lost 0 bases and J lost 5, with 4 bases in between. Written as DNA, the CDR3 is TGTGCCAGCAGCCAAGATACAAATGAAAAACTGTTTTTT. Its protein product is CASSQDTNEKLFF.

The chain employs TRBV7-9 and TRBJ1-1; the D is unclear. CDR3 length: 13 amino acids. Trimming removed 5 bases at V and 1 base at J, with 8 bases between. Germline V gene data show CDR1 as SEHNR and CDR2 as FQNEAQ (reference sequence). Here the CDR3 reads CASSLRGNTEAFF. The DNA of the CDR3 is TGTGCCAGCAGCCTAAGAGGGAACACTGAAGCTTTCTTT.

This sequence joins TRBV29-1 and TRBJ2-3, with D tentatively TRBD2 (5 bases). This CDR3 region has 15 residues. V was shortened by 1 base and J by 2 bases, with 13 bases between the two germline ends. Germline V gene data show CDR1 as SQVTM and CDR2 as ANQGSEA. CDR3 in DNA: TGCAGCGTTGAAGGGACTCCTGAAAACACAGATACGCAGTATTTT. The encoded protein is CSVEGTPENTDTQYF.

V usage is TRBV28 and J usage is TRBJ2-7, with D perhaps matching TRBD1 (6 bases). Trimming stripped 2 bases from V and 2 bases from J, with 10 bases between. CDR3 length: 14 residues. Per germline, CDR1 MDHEN and CDR2 SYDVKM. CDR3 sequence: CASSLAGQPYEQYF. The CDR3 region has the DNA TGTGCCAGCAGTTTAGCCGGACAGCCCTACGAGCAGTACTTC.

This clone was seen a handful of times. The chain uses TRBV5-4 and TRBJ1-5; weak D call: TRBD1 (5 bases). CDR3 size: 16 residues. The ends were cut back, 10 bases at V and 1 base at J, with 21 bases in the middle. Germline loops: CDR1 SGHNT, CDR2 YYREEE (reference sequence). The CDR3 DNA reads TGTGCCGGCTCCAGTGGGGGGGGGTTAAGCAATCAGCCCCAGCATTTT. Translated, it gives CAGSSGGGLSNQPQHF. The full variable domain, rest sourced from reference TRBV5-4 and TRBJ1-5, is ETGVTQSPTHLIKTRGQQVTLRCSSQSGHNTVSWYQQALGQGPQFIFQYYREEENGRGNFPPRFSGLQFPNYSSELNVNALELDDSALYLCAGSSGGGLSNQPQHFGDGTRLSIL.

CDR3 residues: CSARDLAEQFF. The DNA for the CDR3 is TGCAGTGCTAGAGATTTAGCGGAGCAGTTCTTC. The chain has TRBV20-1 and TRBJ2-1; D possibly corresponds to TRBD2 (5 bases). V was pared by 0 bases and J by 10 bases, with 7 bases between. Germline CDR1 is DFQATT and CDR2 is SNEGSKA (reference sequence). This CDR3 contains 11 residues.

The chain combines TRBV18 with TRBJ1-4; D uncertain. V lost 3 bases, J lost 10 bases, and 15 bases lay in between. The CDR3 sequence is 14 residues long. Germline CDR1 KGHSH, CDR2 LQKENI. CDR3 loop: CASSPSEGRRKLFF. The CDR3 DNA reads as TGTGCCAGCTCACCCTCCGAGGGCAGGCGAAAACTGTTTTTT.

V usage is TRBV7-3 and J usage is TRBJ2-1, with 8 bases matching TRBD1. V shed 5 bases, J shed 8 bases, and the junction held 11 bases outside the gene matches. The germline gives CDR1 SGHTA, CDR2 FQGTGA. This CDR3 contains 15 residues. CDR3 coding DNA: TGTGCCAGCAGCCCCCGACAGGGGTTTATCTATGAGCAGTTCTTC. This codes for CASSPRQGFIYEQFF.

The chain links TRBV30 to TRBJ2-1; 8 nucleotides align to TRBD2. The CDR3 is made up of 14 amino acids. Germline CDR1 is GTSNPN and CDR2 is SVGIG (reference sequence). V was pared by 6 bases and J by 4 bases, with 8 bases of the junction left unmatched. The CDR3 DNA sequence: TGTGCCTGCCAGAAGCGGGAGAGATACAATGAGCAGTTCTTC. Its protein is CACQKRERYNEQFF.

CDR3: CASSDPTEPNEKLFF. The CDR3 coding sequence is TGTGCCAGCAGTGACCCAACAGAGCCTAATGAAAAACTGTTTTTT. The chain is built from TRBV25-1 and TRBJ1-4, with no clear D. The length of the CDR3 is 15 residues. V was trimmed by 3 bases and J by 3 bases, leaving 11 bases between them. Per the germline V gene, CDR1 is MGHDK and CDR2 is SYGVNS.

The rearrangement uses TRBV19 and TRBJ2-7; 7 nucleotides line up with TRBD1. From germline, CDR1 is LNHDA and CDR2 SQIVND (reference sequence). Germline trimming cut 4 bases from V and 4 bases from J; bases unmatched to any gene: 4. This CDR3 spans 13 amino acids. CDR3 in DNA: TGTGCCAGTAGTACCAGACAGGGTTACGAGCAGTACTTC. It specifies CASSTRQGYEQYF. The full variable domain, its missing parts supplied by reference TRBV19 and TRBJ2-7, is DGGITQSPKYLFRKEGQNVTLSCEQNLNHDAMYWYRQDPGQGLRLIYYSQIVNDFQKGDIAEGYSVSREKKESFPLTVTSAQKNPTAFYLCASSTRQGYEQYFGPGTRLTVT.

CDR3 protein: CASSRAGQSGETQYF. The CDR3 DNA reads as TGTGCCAGCAGCCGGGCGGGCCAGAGCGGGGAGACCCAGTACTTC. The chain has TRBV11-2 and TRBJ2-5; tentative D call: TRBD2 (6 bases). Trimming removed 5 bases from V and 5 bases from J, with 18 bases in between. The CDR3 is 15 residues long. Per the germline V gene, CDR1 is SGHAT and CDR2 is FQNNGV.

V is TRBV30 and J is TRBJ2-1; 11 bases fit TRBD2. The V segment lost 0 bases and the J segment 10 bases; nucleotides outside the gene matches: 23. The CDR3 sequence is 20 residues long. The germline gives CDR1 GTSNPN, CDR2 SVGIG (reference sequence). CDR3 bases: TGTGCCTGGAGTGTACGCCTTTCCGGGACTAGCGGTTTTACATCTCGGGAGCAGTTCTTC. Translation: CAWSVRLSGTSGFTSREQFF.

The chain links TRBV29-1 to TRBJ1-1; 7 positions agree with TRBD1. CDR3 size: 12 residues. V gave up 7 bases and J gave up 7 bases; unmatched junction bases: 9. Germline CDR1 and CDR2: SQVTM and ANQGSEA. The CDR3 DNA reads TGCAGCGCCAAAGACAGGGTTTATGAAGCTTTCTTT. It codes for CSAKDRVYEAFF.

CDR3 nucleotide sequence: TGTGCCAGCAGCTCCAGGTCAGGGGAGGGAGATACGCAGTATTTT. Protein sequence: CASSSRSGEGDTQYF. The genes are TRBV11-3 and TRBJ2-3; D is perhaps TRBD2 (7 bases). Germline V gene sequence: CDR1 SGHNT, CDR2 YENEEA. V gave up 4 bases and J gave up 5 bases, with 16 bases separating them. The CDR3 sequence is 15 residues long.

This clone was observed a handful of times. V is TRBV5-1 and J is TRBJ2-7; 13 bases match TRBD2. After removal of 7 bases from V and 4 bases from J, the junction contained 8 bases not matched to a gene. The CDR3 length is 15 residues. Germline assignment: CDR1 SGHRS and CDR2 YFSETQ. Written as DNA, the CDR3 is TGCGCCAGCGCCAGACTAGCGGGGGGAAGATACGAGCAGTACTTC. Its protein product is CASARLAGGRYEQYF. Supplemented by reference TRBV5-1 and TRBJ2-7, the full variable domain reads KAGVTQTPRYLIKTRGQQVTLSCSPISGHRSVSWYQQTPGQGLQFLFEYFSETQRNKGNFPGRFSGRQFSNSRSEMNVSTLELGDSALYLCASARLAGGRYEQYFGPGTRLTVT.

The chain recombines TRBV24-1 with TRBJ2-3; TRBD1 aligns across 10 bases. There are 15 residues in the CDR3. Germline lookup yields CDR1 KGHDR and CDR2 SFDVKD. The V and J ends lost 5 bases and 2 bases, in that order; junction bases with no gene match: 3. The CDR3 loop is CATSGGQGHTDTQYF. CDR3 in DNA: TGTGCCACCAGTGGGGGACAGGGGCACACAGATACGCAGTATTTT.